Listed here are 28 T cell receptor beta chains from one sample, sequenced in a study of cytotoxic CD8 clonotypes in ibrutinib-treated CLL. The repertoire was sequenced with immunoSEQ multiplex PCR; TCRdb's copy has only in-frame clones and lacks some. The sample holds around 150,000 clones; approximately 80% are singletons and the top ten take 6.5% to 8%. The sequenced sample was PBMCs, obtained after 36 months of ibrutinib treatment. These receptors originate from a human donor with chronic lymphocytic leukemia.

The CDR3 DNA sequence: TGTGCCAGCTCACCGGAGGACAGGGTTCGAAGCACTGAAGCTTTCTTT. Its translation: CASSPEDRVRSTEAFF. This chain joins TRBV18 and TRBJ1-1; 8 bases fit TRBD1. Germline CDR1 and CDR2: KGHSH and LQKENI. V lost 3 bases to trimming and J lost 4 bases; unmatched junction nucleotides: 10. This CDR3 has 16 residues.

CDR3 nucleotides: TGTGCCAGCAGAGAGACTAGCGGGCTCGACAATGAGCAGTTCTTC. Translated, it gives CASRETSGLDNEQFF. V gene TRBV25-1 combines with J gene TRBJ2-1, with TRBD2 identical over 10 bases. The CDR3 has 15 residues. The V gene end was trimmed by 6 bases and the J gene end by 5 bases; junction bases not matched to a gene: 7. Germline values: CDR1 MGHDK, CDR2 SYGVNS.

The chain combines TRBV7-9 with TRBJ1-2; 7 bases match TRBD1. Germline-derived CDR1 and CDR2 are SEHNR and FQNEAQ (reference sequence). With 5 bases clipped from V and 4 bases from J, the junction kept 7 bases outside the gene matches. This CDR3 comprises 14 residues. The DNA of the CDR3 is TGTGCCAGCAGCGGCCAGACAGGGTCCTATGGCTACACCTTC. This translates into CASSGQTGSYGYTF. The complete variable domain, with remaining parts taken from reference TRBV7-9 and TRBJ1-2, reads DTGVSQNPRHKITKRGQNVTFRCDPISEHNRLYWYRQTLGQGPEFLTYFQNEAQLEKSRLLSDRFSAERPKGSFSTLEIQRTEQGDSAMYLCASSGQTGSYGYTFGSGTRLTVV.

The chain couples TRBV5-1 to TRBJ2-2, with D perhaps matching TRBD1 or TRBD2 (5 bases each). This CDR3 contains 13 residues. Germline CDR1 reads SGHRS; CDR2 reads YFSETQ. Trimming shortened V by 5 bases and J by 10 bases, and 15 bases separated the two germline ends. This CDR3 is CASRWGGQSELFF. CDR3 nucleotides: TGCGCCAGCAGGTGGGGCGGGCAGTCGGAGCTGTTTTTT.

This chain links TRBV11-2 with TRBJ2-7; no clear D. V was clipped by 5 bases and J by 4 bases, with 24 bases between them. This CDR3 comprises 17 residues. Per germline, CDR1 SGHAT and CDR2 FQNNGV. CDR3 protein: CASSPPHSPLDRYEQYF. The DNA for the CDR3 is TGTGCCAGCAGCCCCCCCCACTCCCCACTGGACCGATACGAGCAGTACTTC.

The rearrangement joins TRBV2 to TRBJ2-3; 14 positions match TRBD2. V was pared by 6 bases and J by 9 bases, with 8 bases of the junction left unmatched. The germline gives CDR1 SNHLY, CDR2 FYNNEI. The length of the CDR3 is 15 residues. The CDR3 loop reads CASRAGTSGGPTQYF. The CDR3 DNA sequence: TGTGCCAGCAGAGCCGGGACTAGCGGGGGCCCGACGCAGTATTTT.

The V call is TRBV7-6, the J call TRBJ1-1; tentative D call: TRBD1 (5 bases). The CDR3 contains 16 residues. The V gene lost 5 bases and the J gene lost 1 base, with 17 bases spanning the gap. Germline CDR1 reads SGHVS; CDR2 reads FNYEAQ. CDR3 sequence: CASSTTGAKGNTEAFF. For the CDR3, the DNA is TGTGCCAGCAGCACAACCGGGGCGAAGGGGAACACTGAAGCTTTCTTT. Full variable domain (outside the CDR3, taken from reference TRBV7-6 and TRBJ1-1): GAGVSQSPRYKVTKRGQDVALRCDPISGHVSLYWYRQALGQGPEFLTYFNYEAQQDKSGLPNDRFSAERPEGSISTLTIQRTEQRDSAMYRCASSTTGAKGNTEAFFGQGTRLTVV.

The V gene is TRBV7-9, the J gene TRBJ1-2; D gene ambiguous. Germline CDR1 is SEHNR and CDR2 is FQNEAQ (reference sequence). The CDR3 is 13 residues long. Trimming removed 5 bases from V and 8 bases from J, with 15 bases in between. The CDR3 region is CASSPLGGQGYTF. CDR3 coding DNA: TGTGCCAGCAGCCCCCTGGGAGGTCAAGGCTACACCTTC.

The chain joins TRBV18 to TRBJ1-1, with TRBD1 matching 8 bases. The V and J ends lost 5 bases and 5 bases, in that order; junction bases with no gene match: 7. The CDR3 is 14 amino acids. The V gene's germline CDR1 is KGHSH and CDR2 LQKENI. The CDR3 DNA sequence: TGTGCCAGCTCAAAGTCAGGGGGCCATACTGAAGCTTTCTTT. Translated, it gives CASSKSGGHTEAFF.

The V call is TRBV5-1, the J call TRBJ1-6; no clear D. Germline V gives CDR1 SGHRS, CDR2 YFSETQ. Trimming removed 0 bases at V and 8 bases at J, with 12 bases between. The CDR3 sequence is 15 residues long. The CDR3 coding sequence is TGCGCCAGCAGCTTGGGGCCGAAGGCCGATTCACCCCTCCACTTT. Amino acids: CASSLGPKADSPLHF.

This chain uses TRBV5-8 with TRBJ2-1; D gene uncertain. Trimming removed 4 bases from V and 0 bases from J, with 8 bases in between. Germline CDR1 reads SGHTS; CDR2 reads YDEGEE. The CDR3 covers 14 residues. CDR3 sequence: CASSRHDSYNEQFF. The CDR3 DNA reads as TGTGCCAGCAGCCGCCACGACTCCTACAATGAGCAGTTCTTC.

There are many counts of this clone. V usage is TRBV10-2 and J usage is TRBJ1-6; D unresolved. Trimming removed 0 bases at V and 4 bases at J, with 10 bases between. Germline V gene sequence: CDR1 WSHSY, CDR2 SAAADI. The length of the CDR3 is 16 residues. The CDR3 reads CASSESPVSYNSPLHF. DNA for the CDR3: TGCGCCAGCAGTGAGTCCCCGGTTAGTTATAATTCACCCCTCCACTTT.

V usage is TRBV29-1 and J usage is TRBJ1-2; D possibly corresponds to TRBD1 (5 bases). Germline V gives CDR1 SQVTM, CDR2 ANQGSEA. The germline V and J ends were trimmed by 3 bases and 2 bases, with 10 bases remaining between them. The CDR3 contains 13 residues. CDR3 amino acids: CSVEVGRNYGYTF. The CDR3 nucleotides read TGCAGCGTTGAGGTGGGGCGGAACTATGGCTACACCTTC.

The chain is built from TRBV11-2 and TRBJ1-1, with a tentative D call TRBD1 (5 bases). V was clipped by 5 bases and J by 8 bases, with 12 bases between them. CDR1 is SGHAT, CDR2 FQNNGV, per germline. There are 12 residues in the CDR3. The CDR3 loop is CASSRGLTEAFF. The CDR3 DNA reads as TGTGCCAGCAGCCGGGGCCTAACGGAAGCTTTCTTT.

This clone was seen a few times. The chain joins TRBV7-2 to TRBJ1-2, with unresolved D. In germline, CDR1 is SGHTA, CDR2 FQGNSA. The V end lost 3 bases, the J end lost 8 bases, and 13 bases lay between the germline ends. This CDR3 is 13 amino acids long. DNA for the CDR3: TGTGCCAGCAGCTTTTTTCAGGCGAGGGGCTACACCTTC. Translated: CASSFFQARGYTF.

The chain employs TRBV15 and TRBJ2-7, with D unclear. The CDR3 length is 12 residues. The V and J ends lost 0 bases and 3 bases respectively, with 3 bases between them. The germline gives CDR1 LNHNV, CDR2 YYDKDF (reference sequence). CDR3 region: CATSRDSYEQYF. CDR3 DNA sequence: TGTGCCACCAGCAGAGATAGCTACGAGCAGTACTTC.

V and J are TRBV6-1 and TRBJ2-2; D is possibly TRBD1 (5 bases). CDR1 is MNHNS, CDR2 SASEGT, per germline. V lost 2 bases, J lost 4 bases, and 8 bases lay in between. The CDR3 is made up of 14 amino acids. CDR3 sequence: CASSELGVTGELFF. The DNA of the CDR3 is TGTGCCAGCAGTGAACTAGGGGTCACCGGGGAGCTGTTTTTT.

The chain uses TRBV5-4 and TRBJ1-3, with unresolved D. The CDR3 is made up of 14 amino acids. Germline V gene lookup returns CDR1 SGHNT and CDR2 YYREEE (reference sequence). Trimming stripped 4 bases from V and 8 bases from J, with 16 bases between. The CDR3 protein is CASSQSGNSDTIYF. In DNA form, the CDR3 reads TGTGCCAGCAGCCAATCCGGAAATTCGGACACCATATATTTT.

The chain employs TRBV2 and TRBJ2-7, with D possibly matching TRBD2 (6 bases). The germline gives CDR1 SNHLY, CDR2 FYNNEI. V lost 6 bases and J lost 0, with 15 bases in between. CDR3 length equals 15 residues. The CDR3 loop reads CASREGPTHSYEQYF. The CDR3, as DNA: TGTGCCAGCAGGGAGGGACCGACGCACTCCTACGAGCAGTACTTC.

The chain is built from TRBV2 and TRBJ1-3; 9 positions match TRBD1. V lost 5 bases to trimming and J lost 2 bases; unmatched junction nucleotides: 7. Germline CDR1 reads SNHLY; CDR2 reads FYNNEI. The CDR3 spans 16 residues. CDR3 sequence reads: CASSYYRGLAGNTIYF. DNA for the CDR3: TGTGCCAGCAGTTATTACAGGGGGCTGGCTGGAAACACCATATATTTT.

The rearrangement joins TRBV21-1 to TRBJ1-4. TRBV21-1 is an annotated pseudogene. This CDR3 is 15 amino acids long. Written as DNA, the CDR3 is TGTGCCAGCAAAGGAGGGGGGTCGACTAATGAAAAACTGTTTTTT. It is translated as CASKGGGSTNEKLFF.

The chain carries TRBV18 and TRBJ2-1, with 10 bases lining up with TRBD1. The CDR3 is made up of 14 amino acids. Looked up from germline, CDR1 is KGHSH and CDR2 is LQKENI. V trimming: 3 bases; J trimming: 7 bases; junction bases outside the gene matches: 3. CDR3 DNA sequence: TGTGCCAGCTCACCCGGGACAGGGGATAATGAGCAGTTCTTC. As protein: CASSPGTGDNEQFF.

The gene calls are TRBV5-6 and TRBJ2-1; D is possibly TRBD2 (5 bases). From germline, CDR1 is SGHDT and CDR2 YYEEEE. Between the trimmed V and J ends, which lost 0 bases and 6 bases, there was a span of 7 bases. The CDR3 extends over 13 amino acids. The CDR3 is CASSLGTSNEQFF. The CDR3 DNA reads as TGTGCCAGCAGCTTGGGGACTTCCAATGAGCAGTTCTTC.

This clone has more than one count but fewer than ten. The chain employs TRBV28 and TRBJ2-7; TRBD1 is a possible D gene (5 bases). CDR3 length equals 12 residues. Between the trimmed V and J ends, which lost 9 bases and 3 bases, there was a span of 12 bases. CDR1 and CDR2 from the germline V gene are MDHEN and SYDVKM. CDR3 DNA sequence: TGTGCCAGTACCGGGCAGGGCTACGAGCAGTACTTC. Protein: CASTGQGYEQYF.

J is TRBJ2-7 and V is TRBV28; 9 bases agree with TRBD1. CDR3 length: 13 residues. Per the germline V gene, CDR1 is MDHEN and CDR2 is SYDVKM. The trim removed 8 bases at V and 4 bases at J, leaving 6 bases unmatched. The CDR3 sequence is CASGPGQGYEQYF. The CDR3 nucleotides read TGTGCCAGCGGGCCGGGACAGGGTTACGAGCAGTACTTC. The entire variable domain, with the rest obtained from reference TRBV28 and TRBJ2-7, is as follows: DVKVTQSSRYLVKRTGEKVFLECVQDMDHENMFWYRQDPGLGLRLIYFSYDVKMKEKGDIPEGYSVSREKKERFSLILESASTNQTSMYLCASGPGQGYEQYFGPGTRLTVT.

In this sample, this clone turned up once. J is TRBJ2-1 and V is TRBV18; TRBD2 agrees at 8 bases. Germline trimming cut 6 bases from V and 10 bases from J; bases unmatched to any gene: 14. This CDR3 comprises 15 residues. The V gene's germline CDR1 is KGHSH and CDR2 LQKENI. CDR3 sequence: CASSLSESGSEEQFF. In DNA form, the CDR3 reads TGTGCCAGCTCTCTATCGGAAAGCGGGAGCGAAGAGCAGTTCTTC.

The chain uses TRBV19 and TRBJ1-6; D might be TRBD1 (6 bases). The CDR3 contains 13 residues. In germline, CDR1 is LNHDA, CDR2 SQIVND (reference sequence). V was cut by 5 bases and J by 9 bases, with 11 bases left in between. In DNA, the CDR3 is TGTGCCAGTAGTCAAGTGACAGGTTCACCCCTCCACTTT. Residues: CASSQVTGSPLHF.

The genes are TRBV5-4 and TRBJ1-2; D is possibly TRBD1 (5 bases). Germline lookup yields CDR1 SGHNT and CDR2 YYREEE (reference sequence). V was trimmed by 5 bases and J by 0 bases, leaving 11 bases between them. The length of the CDR3 is 14 residues. Written as DNA, the CDR3 is TGTGCCAGCAGGCAGCAGGGATCTAACTATGGCTACACCTTC. This sequence encodes CASRQQGSNYGYTF.